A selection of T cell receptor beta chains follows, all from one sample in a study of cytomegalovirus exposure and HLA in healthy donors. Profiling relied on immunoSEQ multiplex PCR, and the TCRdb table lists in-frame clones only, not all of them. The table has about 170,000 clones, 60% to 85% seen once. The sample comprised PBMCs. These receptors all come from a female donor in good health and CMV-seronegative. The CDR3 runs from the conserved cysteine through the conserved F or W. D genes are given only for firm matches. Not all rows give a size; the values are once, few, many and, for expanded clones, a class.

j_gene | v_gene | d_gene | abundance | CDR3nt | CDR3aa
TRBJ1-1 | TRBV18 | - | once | TGTGCCAGCTCACCAGGCAGGGAGAACACTGAAGCTTTCTTT | CASSPGRENTEAFF
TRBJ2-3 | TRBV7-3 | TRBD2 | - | TGTGCCAGCAGCAGTACTCCGGGACTAGCGGGGGGGGGAGATACGCAGTATTTT | CASSSTPGLAGGGDTQYF
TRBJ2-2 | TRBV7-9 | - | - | TGTGCCAGCAGCTTATGGGACGGGGGTGACTCCGGGGAGCTGTTTTTT | CASSLWDGGDSGELFF
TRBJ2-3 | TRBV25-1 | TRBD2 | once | TGTGCCAGCAGTGAATCTAGCGGGAGTTCAGATACGCAGTATTTT | CASSESSGSSDTQYF
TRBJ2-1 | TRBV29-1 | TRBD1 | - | TGCAGCATTAGAGACAGGGGGCTTTACAATGAGCAGTTCTTC | CSIRDRGLYNEQFF
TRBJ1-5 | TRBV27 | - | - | TGTGCCAGCAGTCCCGGGACACTTAGCAATCAGCCCCAGCATTTT | CASSPGTLSNQPQHF
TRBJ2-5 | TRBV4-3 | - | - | TGCGCCAGCAGCCAATCTCCCGGGGTTGGAGAGACCCAGTACTTC | CASSQSPGVGETQYF
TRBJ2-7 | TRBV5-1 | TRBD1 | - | TGCGCCAGCAGCACTACCGGGACAGTGACCTACGAGCAGTACTTC | CASSTTGTVTYEQYF
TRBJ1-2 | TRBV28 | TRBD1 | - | TGTGCCAGCACCAAAGCCGACAGGGGGGGTAACTATGGCTACACCTTC | CASTKADRGGNYGYTF
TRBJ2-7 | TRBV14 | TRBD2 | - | TGTGCCAGCAGCCGATCGACTAGCGGGGTCTCCTACGAGCAGTACTTC | CASSRSTSGVSYEQYF
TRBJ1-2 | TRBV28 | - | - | TGTGCCAGCAGTTTGACAGGCAACTATGGCTACACCTTC | CASSLTGNYGYTF
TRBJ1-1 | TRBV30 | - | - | TGTGCCTGGAGTAGGGGCGGATCGAACACTGAAGCTTTCTTT | CAWSRGGSNTEAFF
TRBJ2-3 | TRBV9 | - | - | TGTGCCAGCAGCGTAGCGGAGTTCACAGATACGCAGTATTTT | CASSVAEFTDTQYF
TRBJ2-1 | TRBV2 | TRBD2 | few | TGTGCCAGCAGTCCGCGGGAGATTAAGTTCTTC | CASSPREIKFF
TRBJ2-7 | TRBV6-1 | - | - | TGTGCCAGCAGTGAAGTTCAGGGTTCTATCTACGAGCAGTACTTC | CASSEVQGSIYEQYF
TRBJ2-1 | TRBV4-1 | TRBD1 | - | TGCGCCAGCAGCCAGGGATGGACAGGTGCCTCGTACAATGAGCAGTTCTTC | CASSQGWTGASYNEQFF
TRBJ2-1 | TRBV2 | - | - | TGTGCCAGCAGTGTAACGGTTCCCTCCTACAATGAGCAGTTCTTC | CASSVTVPSYNEQFF
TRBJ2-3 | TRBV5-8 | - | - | TGTGCCAGCAGCCCCGGGACTAGCACAGATACGCAGTATTTT | CASSPGTSTDTQYF
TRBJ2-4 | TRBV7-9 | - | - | TGTGCCAGCAGCTTAGATCTGGGGGCGCTGGGGCACATTCAGTACTTC | CASSLDLGALGHIQYF
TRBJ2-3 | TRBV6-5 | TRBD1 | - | TGTGCCAGCAGTAGCGGACAGGGAGGCACAGATACGCAGTATTTT | CASSSGQGGTDTQYF
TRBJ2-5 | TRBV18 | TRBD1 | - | TGTGCCAGCTCACCAGAGGGGACAGGCTCCCAAGAGACCCAGTACTTC | CASSPEGTGSQETQYF
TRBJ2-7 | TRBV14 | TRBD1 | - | TGTGCCAGCAGCGCGTGGACAGGGCCGGAATACGAGCAGTACTTC | CASSAWTGPEYEQYF
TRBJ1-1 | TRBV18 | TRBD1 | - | TGTGCCAGCTCACCCGACAGGGCGGGCACTGAAGCTTTCTTT | CASSPDRAGTEAFF
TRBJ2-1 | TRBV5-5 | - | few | TGTGCCAGCAGCTTATGGTTAGAGAGGGACAATGAGCAGTTCTTC | CASSLWLERDNEQFF
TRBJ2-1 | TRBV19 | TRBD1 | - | TGTGCCAGTAGCCACCCGGGACAGGGGGCAGGGAATGAGCAGTTCTTC | CASSHPGQGAGNEQFF
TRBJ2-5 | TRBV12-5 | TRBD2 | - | TGTGCTAGTGCCCTCTCCGGGGGGGTCCTCCAGACCCAGTACTTC | CASALSGGVLQTQYF
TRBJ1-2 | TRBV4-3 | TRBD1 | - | TGCGCCAGCAGCCAGCAAGGGACAGGGGGCTGGGGCGGCTACACCTTC | CASSQQGTGGWGGYTF
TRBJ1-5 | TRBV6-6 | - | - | TGTGCCAGCAGTTACTCAAGGGGAAGCAATCAGCCCCAGCATTTT | CASSYSRGSNQPQHF
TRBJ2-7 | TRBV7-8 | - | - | TGTGCCAGCAGTTCAGGCGGGACCGCCGAGCAGTACTTC | CASSSGGTAEQYF
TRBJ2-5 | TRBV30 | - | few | TGTGCCTGGAGTGTACTGGCAGGGGGGGAGACCCAGTACTTC | CAWSVLAGGETQYF
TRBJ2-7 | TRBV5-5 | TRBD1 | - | TGTGCCAGCAGCTTAACCCCGGACAGGTCTGTCGGGGAGCAGTACTTC | CASSLTPDRSVGEQYF
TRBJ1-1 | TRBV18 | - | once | TGTGCCAGCTCACCTAGACAGTCGCTGAACACTGAAGCTTTCTTT | CASSPRQSLNTEAFF
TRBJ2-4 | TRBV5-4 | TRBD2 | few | TGTGCCAGCAGCCTGGGGGGACTAGCGGGGCATGGGAACATTCAGTACTTC | CASSLGGLAGHGNIQYF
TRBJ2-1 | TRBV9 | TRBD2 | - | TGTGCCAGCAGCACCAGCGGGAGCGACAATGAGCAGTTCTTC | CASSTSGSDNEQFF
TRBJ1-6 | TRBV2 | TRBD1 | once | TGTGCCAGCAGGGTAGGACAGGTCTCACCCCTCCACTTT | CASRVGQVSPLHF
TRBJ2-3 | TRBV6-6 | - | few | TGTGCCAGCAGTTACCGGGGGAGCACAGATACGCAGTATTTT | CASSYRGSTDTQYF
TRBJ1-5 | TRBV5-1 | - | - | TGCGCCAGCAGCCCGGACACCAATCAGCCCCAGCATTTT | CASSPDTNQPQHF
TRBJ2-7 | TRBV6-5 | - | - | TGTGCCAGCAGTTACTCGACATCCTACGAGCAGTACTTC | CASSYSTSYEQYF
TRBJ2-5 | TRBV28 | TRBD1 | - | TGTGCCACCAGTTTCCGACAGGGGCAAGAGACCCAGTACTTC | CATSFRQGQETQYF
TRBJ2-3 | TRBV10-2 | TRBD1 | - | TGCGCCAGCAGTGATCGGCAGGGGGCAGATACGCAGTATTTT | CASSDRQGADTQYF
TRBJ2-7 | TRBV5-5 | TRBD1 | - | TGTGCCAGCAGCCCCGACAGGGGCTACGAGCAGTACTTC | CASSPDRGYEQYF
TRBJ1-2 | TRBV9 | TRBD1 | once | TGTGCCAGCAGCGTAGTAGGGACAGACTATGGCTACACCTTC | CASSVVGTDYGYTF
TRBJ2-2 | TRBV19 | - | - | TGTGCCAGTAGTATTGGGGGCCTAAACACCGGGGAGCTGTTTTTT | CASSIGGLNTGELFF
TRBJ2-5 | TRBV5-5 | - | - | TGTGCCAGCAGCTTGGATAGGGGAATGATAGGAGAGACCCAGTACTTC | CASSLDRGMIGETQYF
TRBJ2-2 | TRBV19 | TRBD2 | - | TGTGCCAGTAGGGGAGCGGGGGGGATGACCGGGGAGCTGTTTTTT | CASRGAGGMTGELFF
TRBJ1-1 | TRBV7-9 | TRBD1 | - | TGTGCCAGCAGCTTAGAGGGACAGGGGCTTAGGGCTTTCTTT | CASSLEGQGLRAFF
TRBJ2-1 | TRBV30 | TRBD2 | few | TGTGCCTGGAGGCTAGCGGGATACAATGAGCAGTTCTTC | CAWRLAGYNEQFF
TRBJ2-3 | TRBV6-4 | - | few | TGTGCCAGCAGTGACTACGGGGGAGTAACCACAGATACGCAGTATTTT | CASSDYGGVTTDTQYF
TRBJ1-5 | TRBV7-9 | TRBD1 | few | TGTGCCAGCAGCCAGGGGACAGGGGGAAATGGCAATCAGCCCCAGCATTTT | CASSQGTGGNGNQPQHF
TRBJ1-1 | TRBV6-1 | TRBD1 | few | TGTGCCAGCAGTGGTGGGACAGGGAGGACTGAAGCTTTCTTT | CASSGGTGRTEAFF
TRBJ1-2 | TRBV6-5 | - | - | TGTGCCAGCAGTTACTCGCAGGGTGGGGGCTACACCTTC | CASSYSQGGGYTF
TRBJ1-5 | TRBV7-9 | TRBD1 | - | TGTGCCAGCAGCCAACAGGGGGACAATCAGCCCCAGCATTTT | CASSQQGDNQPQHF
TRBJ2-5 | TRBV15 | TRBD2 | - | TGTGCCACCAGCAGAGAGCGGGGGGGCGGGGAGACCCAGTACTTC | CATSRERGGGETQYF
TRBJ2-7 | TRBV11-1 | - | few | TGTGCCAGCAGCCTCTCGTCCTACGAGCAGTACTTC | CASSLSSYEQYF
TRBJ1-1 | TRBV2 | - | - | TGTGCCAGCAGTGAAGCGCTTTGGCAGAACACTGAAGCTTTCTTT | CASSEALWQNTEAFF
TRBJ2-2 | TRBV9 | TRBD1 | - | TGTGCCAGCAGCGTCGCACCGGGACAGGGCGTTTCCGCCGGGGAGCTGTTTTTT | CASSVAPGQGVSAGELFF
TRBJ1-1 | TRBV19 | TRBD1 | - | TGTGCCAGTTCCCGGGACAGGGACACTGAAGCTTTCTTT | CASSRDRDTEAFF
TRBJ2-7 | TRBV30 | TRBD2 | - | TGTGCCTGGAGTGCAGGAAGGACTAGCGGGAGCGTCTACGAGCAGTACTTC | CAWSAGRTSGSVYEQYF
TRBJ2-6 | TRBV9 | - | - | TGTGCCAGCAGCCTACTACTGGATCCGGCCAACGTCCTGACTTTC | CASSLLLDPANVLTF